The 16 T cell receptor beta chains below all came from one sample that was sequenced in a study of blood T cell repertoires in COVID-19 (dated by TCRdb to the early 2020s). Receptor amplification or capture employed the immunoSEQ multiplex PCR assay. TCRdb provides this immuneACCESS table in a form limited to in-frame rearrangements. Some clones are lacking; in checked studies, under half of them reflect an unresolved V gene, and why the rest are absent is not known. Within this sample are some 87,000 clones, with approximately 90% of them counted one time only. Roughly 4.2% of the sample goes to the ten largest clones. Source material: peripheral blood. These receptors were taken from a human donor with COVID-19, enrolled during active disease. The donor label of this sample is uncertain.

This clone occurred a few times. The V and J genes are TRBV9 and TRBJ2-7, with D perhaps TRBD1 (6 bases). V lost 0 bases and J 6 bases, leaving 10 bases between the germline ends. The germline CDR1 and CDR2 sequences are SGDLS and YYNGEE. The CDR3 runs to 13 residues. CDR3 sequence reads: CASSVDRDGEQYF. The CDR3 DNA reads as TGTGCCAGCAGCGTAGACAGGGACGGCGAGCAGTACTTC. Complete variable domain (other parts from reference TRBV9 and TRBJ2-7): DSGVTQTPKHLITATGQRVTLRCSPRSGDLSVYWYQQSLDQGLQFLIQYYNGEERAKGNILERFSAQQFPDLHSELNLSSLELGDSALYFCASSVDRDGEQYFGPGTRLTVT.

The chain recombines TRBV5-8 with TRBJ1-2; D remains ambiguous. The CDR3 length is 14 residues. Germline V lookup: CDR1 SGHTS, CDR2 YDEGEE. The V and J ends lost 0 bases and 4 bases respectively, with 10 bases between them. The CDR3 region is CASSLVAAGYGYTF. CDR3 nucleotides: TGTGCCAGCAGCTTGGTAGCGGCTGGCTATGGCTACACCTTC.

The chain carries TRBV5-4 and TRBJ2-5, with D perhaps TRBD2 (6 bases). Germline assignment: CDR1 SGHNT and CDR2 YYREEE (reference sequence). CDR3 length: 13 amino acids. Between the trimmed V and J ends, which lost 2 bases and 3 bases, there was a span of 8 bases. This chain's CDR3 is CASSLTGEETQYF. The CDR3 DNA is TGTGCCAGCAGCTTAACGGGAGAAGAGACCCAGTACTTC. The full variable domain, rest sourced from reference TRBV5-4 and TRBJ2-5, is ETGVTQSPTHLIKTRGQQVTLRCSSQSGHNTVSWYQQALGQGPQFIFQYYREEENGRGNFPPRFSGLQFPNYSSELNVNALELDDSALYLCASSLTGEETQYFGPGTRLLVL.

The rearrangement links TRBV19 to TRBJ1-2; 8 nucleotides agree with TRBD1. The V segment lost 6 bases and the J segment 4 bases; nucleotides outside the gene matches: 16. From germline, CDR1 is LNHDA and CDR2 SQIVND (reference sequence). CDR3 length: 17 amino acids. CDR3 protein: CASSRPDRGARAYGYTF. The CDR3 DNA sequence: TGTGCCAGTAGCCGCCCCGACAGGGGCGCGCGGGCCTATGGCTACACCTTC.

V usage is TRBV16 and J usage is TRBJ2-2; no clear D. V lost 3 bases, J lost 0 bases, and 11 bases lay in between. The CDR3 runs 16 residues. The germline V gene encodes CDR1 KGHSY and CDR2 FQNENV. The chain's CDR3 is CASSQAELSNTGELFF. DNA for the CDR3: TGTGCCAGCAGCCAGGCCGAATTATCGAACACCGGGGAGCTGTTTTTT.

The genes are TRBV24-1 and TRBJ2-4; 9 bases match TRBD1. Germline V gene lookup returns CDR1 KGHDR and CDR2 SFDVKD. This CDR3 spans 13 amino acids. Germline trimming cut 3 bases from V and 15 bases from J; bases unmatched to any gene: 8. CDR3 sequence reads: CATSDGDRVNLYF. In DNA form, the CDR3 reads TGTGCCACCAGTGATGGGGACAGGGTTAATTTGTACTTC.

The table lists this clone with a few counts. The CDR3 loop reads CASSQYVGVRETQYF. CDR3 coding DNA: TGTGCCAGCAGCCAATATGTCGGAGTCCGAGAGACCCAGTACTTC. V and J are TRBV3-1 (or the pseudogene TRBV3-2) and TRBJ2-5; D is unresolved. CDR3 size: 15 residues. Per germline, CDR1 LGHDT and CDR2 YNNKEL (reference sequence). The V gene lost 2 bases and the J gene lost 4 bases, with 14 bases spanning the gap.

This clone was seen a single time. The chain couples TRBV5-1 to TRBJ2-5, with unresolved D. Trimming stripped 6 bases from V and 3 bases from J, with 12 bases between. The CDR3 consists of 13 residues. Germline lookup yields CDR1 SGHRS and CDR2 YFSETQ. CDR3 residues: CASNPTDKETQYF. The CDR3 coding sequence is TGCGCCAGCAATCCCACAGATAAAGAGACCCAGTACTTC.

This chain's CDR3 is CASTGSNSYNEQFF. CDR3 DNA: TGTGCCAGCACCGGGTCCAACTCCTACAATGAGCAGTTCTTC. V is TRBV2 and J is TRBJ2-1; unclear D gene. The CDR3 covers 14 residues. CDR1 is SNHLY and CDR2 is FYNNEI in the germline V gene. Trimming took off 7 bases at V and 0 bases at J, with 10 bases between the two ends.

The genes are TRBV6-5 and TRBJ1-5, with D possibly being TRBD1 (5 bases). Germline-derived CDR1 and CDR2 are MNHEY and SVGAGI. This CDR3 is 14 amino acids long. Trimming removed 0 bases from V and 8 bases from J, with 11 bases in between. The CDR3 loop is CASSYSGGTEPQHF. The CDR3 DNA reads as TGTGCCAGCAGTTACTCGGGGGGGACGGAGCCCCAGCATTTT.

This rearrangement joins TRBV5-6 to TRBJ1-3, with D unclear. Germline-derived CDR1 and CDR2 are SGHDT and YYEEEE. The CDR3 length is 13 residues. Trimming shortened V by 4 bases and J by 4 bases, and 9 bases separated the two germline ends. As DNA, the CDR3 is TGTGCCAGCAGCCCTCCTCTGGGAAACACCATATATTTT. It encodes CASSPPLGNTIYF. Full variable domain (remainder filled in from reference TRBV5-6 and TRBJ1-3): DAGVTQSPTHLIKTRGQQVTLRCSPKSGHDTVSWYQQALGQGPQFIFQYYEEEERQRGNFPDRFSGHQFPNYSSELNVNALLLGDSALYLCASSPPLGNTIYFGEGSWLTVV.

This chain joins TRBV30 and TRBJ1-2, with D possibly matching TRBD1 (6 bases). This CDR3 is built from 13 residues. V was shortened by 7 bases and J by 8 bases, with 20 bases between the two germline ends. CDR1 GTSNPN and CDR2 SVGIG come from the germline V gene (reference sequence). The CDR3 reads CASKGGTGIGYTF. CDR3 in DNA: TGTGCCTCAAAAGGGGGTACCGGGATCGGCTACACCTTC.

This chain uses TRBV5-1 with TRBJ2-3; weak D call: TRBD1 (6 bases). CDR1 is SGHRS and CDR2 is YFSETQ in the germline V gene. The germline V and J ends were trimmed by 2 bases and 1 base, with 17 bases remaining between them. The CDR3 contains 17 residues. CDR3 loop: CASSLDQGGWGTDTQYF. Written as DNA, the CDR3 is TGCGCCAGCAGCTTAGACCAAGGGGGATGGGGCACAGATACGCAGTATTTT.

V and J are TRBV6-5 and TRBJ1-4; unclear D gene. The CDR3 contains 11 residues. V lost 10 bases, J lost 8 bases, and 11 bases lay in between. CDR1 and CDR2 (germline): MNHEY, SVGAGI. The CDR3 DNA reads TGTGCCACCCTTCTGGAGGAAAAACTGTTTTTT. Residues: CATLLEEKLFF.

The CDR3 DNA follows: TGTGCCAGCAGCTTGGAGCCAGTGGGCCAGCCCCAGCATTTT. Translating it yields CASSLEPVGQPQHF. The genes are TRBV5-8 and TRBJ1-5; D not certain. The CDR3 runs to 14 residues. V shed 0 bases and J shed 7 bases, with 11 bases lying between them. Germline loops: CDR1 SGHTS, CDR2 YDEGEE.

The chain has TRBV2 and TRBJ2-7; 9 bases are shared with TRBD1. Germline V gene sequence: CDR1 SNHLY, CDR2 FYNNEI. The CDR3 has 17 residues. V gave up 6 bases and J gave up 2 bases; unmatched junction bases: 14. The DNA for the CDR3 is TGTGCCAGCAGGGGACAGGGTGATTCCCGGAAGACCTACGAGCAGTACTTC. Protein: CASRGQGDSRKTYEQYF.